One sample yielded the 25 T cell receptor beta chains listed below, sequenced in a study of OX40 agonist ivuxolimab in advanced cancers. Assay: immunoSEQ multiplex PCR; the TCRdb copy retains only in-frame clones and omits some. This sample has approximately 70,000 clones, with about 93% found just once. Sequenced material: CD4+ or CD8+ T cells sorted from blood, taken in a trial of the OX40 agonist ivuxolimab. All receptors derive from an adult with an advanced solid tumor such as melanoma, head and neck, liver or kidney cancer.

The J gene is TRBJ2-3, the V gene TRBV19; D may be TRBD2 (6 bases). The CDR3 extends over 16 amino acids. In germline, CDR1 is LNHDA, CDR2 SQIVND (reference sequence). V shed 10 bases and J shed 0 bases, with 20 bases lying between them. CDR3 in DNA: TGTGCCACCTTGCCCACTGGGCTAGCGAGCACAGATACGCAGTATTTT. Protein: CATLPTGLASTDTQYF. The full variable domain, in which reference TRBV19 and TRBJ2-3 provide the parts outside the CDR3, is DGGITQSPKYLFRKEGQNVTLSCEQNLNHDAMYWYRQDPGQGLRLIYYSQIVNDFQKGDIAEGYSVSREKKESFPLTVTSAQKNPTAFYLCATLPTGLASTDTQYFGPGTRLTVL.

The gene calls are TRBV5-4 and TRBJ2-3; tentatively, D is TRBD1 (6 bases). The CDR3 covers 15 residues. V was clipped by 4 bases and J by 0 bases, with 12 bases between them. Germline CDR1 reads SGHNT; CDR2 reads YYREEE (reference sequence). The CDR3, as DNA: TGTGCCAGCAGCAGAATTGACAGGAGCACAGATACGCAGTATTTT. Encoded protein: CASSRIDRSTDTQYF.

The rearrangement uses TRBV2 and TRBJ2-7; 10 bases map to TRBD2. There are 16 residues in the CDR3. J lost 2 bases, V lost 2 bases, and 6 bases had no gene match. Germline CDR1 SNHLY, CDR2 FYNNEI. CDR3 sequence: CASSEPLAGDPYEQYF. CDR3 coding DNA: TGTGCCAGCAGTGAACCCCTAGCGGGAGATCCCTACGAGCAGTACTTC.

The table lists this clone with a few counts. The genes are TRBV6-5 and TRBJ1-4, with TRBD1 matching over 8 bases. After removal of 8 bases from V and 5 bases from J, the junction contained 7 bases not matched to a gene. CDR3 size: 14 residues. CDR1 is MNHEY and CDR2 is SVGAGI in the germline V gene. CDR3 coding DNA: TGTGCCAGCGGTGCGGCAGGGGGCAATGAAAAACTGTTTTTT. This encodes CASGAAGGNEKLFF.

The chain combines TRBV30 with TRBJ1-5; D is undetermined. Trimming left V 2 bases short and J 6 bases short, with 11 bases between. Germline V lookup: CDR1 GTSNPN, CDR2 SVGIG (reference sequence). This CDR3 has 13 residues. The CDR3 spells CAWSFGVGQPQHF. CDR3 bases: TGTGCCTGGAGTTTCGGGGTCGGTCAGCCCCAGCATTTT.

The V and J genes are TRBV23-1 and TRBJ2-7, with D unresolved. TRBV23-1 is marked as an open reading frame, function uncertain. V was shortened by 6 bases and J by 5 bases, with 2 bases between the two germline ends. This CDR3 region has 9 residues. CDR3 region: CASRDEQYF. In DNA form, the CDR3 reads TGCGCCAGCAGGGACGAGCAGTACTTC.

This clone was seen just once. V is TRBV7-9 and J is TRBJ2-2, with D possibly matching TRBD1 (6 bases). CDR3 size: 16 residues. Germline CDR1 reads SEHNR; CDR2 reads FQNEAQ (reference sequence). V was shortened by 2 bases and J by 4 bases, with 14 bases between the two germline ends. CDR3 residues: CASSLPGTHLTGELFF. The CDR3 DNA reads TGTGCCAGCAGCTTACCGGGGACACATCTCACCGGGGAGCTGTTTTTT.

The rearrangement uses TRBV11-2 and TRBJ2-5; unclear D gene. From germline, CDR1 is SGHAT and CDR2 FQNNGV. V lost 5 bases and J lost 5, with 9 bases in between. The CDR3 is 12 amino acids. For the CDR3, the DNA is TGTGCCAGCAGCGTGTCGGAGGAGACCCAGTACTTC. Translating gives CASSVSEETQYF.

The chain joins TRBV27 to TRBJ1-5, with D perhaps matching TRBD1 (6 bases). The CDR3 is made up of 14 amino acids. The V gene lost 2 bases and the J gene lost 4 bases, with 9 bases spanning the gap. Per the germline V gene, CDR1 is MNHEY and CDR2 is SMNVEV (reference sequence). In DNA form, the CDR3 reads TGTGCCAGCAGTTTAGCAGGGGATAATCAGCCCCAGCATTTT. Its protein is CASSLAGDNQPQHF.

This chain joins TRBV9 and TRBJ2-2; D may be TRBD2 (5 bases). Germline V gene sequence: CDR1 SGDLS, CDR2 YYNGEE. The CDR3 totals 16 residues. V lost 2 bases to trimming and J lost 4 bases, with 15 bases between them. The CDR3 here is CASSVLGIPSTGELFF. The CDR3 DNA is TGTGCCAGCAGCGTGCTCGGGATACCGAGCACCGGGGAGCTGTTTTTT.

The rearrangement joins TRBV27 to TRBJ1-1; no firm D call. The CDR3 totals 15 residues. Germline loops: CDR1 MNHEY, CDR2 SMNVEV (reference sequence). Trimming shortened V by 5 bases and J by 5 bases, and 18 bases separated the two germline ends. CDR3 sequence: CASSPLPYQETEAFF. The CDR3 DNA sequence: TGTGCCAGCAGTCCACTCCCATACCAGGAAACTGAAGCTTTCTTT.

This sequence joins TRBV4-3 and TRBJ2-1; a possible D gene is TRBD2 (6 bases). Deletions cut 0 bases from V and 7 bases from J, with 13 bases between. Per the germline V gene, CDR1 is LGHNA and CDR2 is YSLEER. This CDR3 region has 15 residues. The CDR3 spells CASSQDIGGYNEQFF. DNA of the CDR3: TGCGCCAGCAGCCAAGATATCGGAGGGTATAATGAGCAGTTCTTC.

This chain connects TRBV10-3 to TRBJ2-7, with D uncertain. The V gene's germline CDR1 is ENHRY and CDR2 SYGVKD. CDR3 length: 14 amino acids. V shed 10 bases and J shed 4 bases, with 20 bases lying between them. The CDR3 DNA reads TGTGCCACCCTCGGCGAGCCCCTTCGGTACGAGCAGTACTTC. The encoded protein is CATLGEPLRYEQYF.

The CDR3: CASSFPLVAGGEGSEQYF. The CDR3 coding sequence is TGTGCCAGCAGTTTCCCCCTTGTAGCGGGAGGGGAGGGGAGTGAGCAGTACTTC. The chain couples TRBV28 to TRBJ2-7; 11 nucleotides align to TRBD2. V was pared by 3 bases and J by 7 bases, with 17 bases of the junction left unmatched. CDR1 is MDHEN and CDR2 is SYDVKM in the germline V gene. This CDR3 has 18 residues.

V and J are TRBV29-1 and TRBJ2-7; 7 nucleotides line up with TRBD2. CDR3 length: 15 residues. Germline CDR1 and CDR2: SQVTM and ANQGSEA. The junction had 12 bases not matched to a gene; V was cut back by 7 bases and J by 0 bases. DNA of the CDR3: TGCAGCGCCCAAGGGCTAGCGGATAGCTCCTACGAGCAGTACTTC. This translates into CSAQGLADSSYEQYF.

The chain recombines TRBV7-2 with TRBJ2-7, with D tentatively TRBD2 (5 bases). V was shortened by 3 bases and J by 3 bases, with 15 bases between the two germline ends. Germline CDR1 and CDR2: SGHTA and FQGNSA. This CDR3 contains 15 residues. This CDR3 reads CASSFFFGLNYEQYF. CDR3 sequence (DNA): TGTGCCAGCAGCTTTTTTTTCGGACTTAACTACGAGCAGTACTTC.

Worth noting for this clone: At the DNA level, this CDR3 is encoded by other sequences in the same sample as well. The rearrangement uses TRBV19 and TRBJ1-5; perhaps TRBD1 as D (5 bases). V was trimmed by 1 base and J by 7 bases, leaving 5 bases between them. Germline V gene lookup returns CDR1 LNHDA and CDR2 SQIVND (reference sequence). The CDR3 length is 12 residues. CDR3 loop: CASSIGDQPQHF. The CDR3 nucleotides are TGTGCCAGTAGTATAGGGGACCAGCCCCAGCATTTT.

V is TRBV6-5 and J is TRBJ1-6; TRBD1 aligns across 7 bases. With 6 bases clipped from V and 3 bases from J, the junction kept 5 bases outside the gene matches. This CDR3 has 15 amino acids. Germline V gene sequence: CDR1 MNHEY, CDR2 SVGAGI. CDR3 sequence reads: CASSLGTDYNSPLHF. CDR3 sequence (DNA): TGTGCCAGCAGCCTGGGGACAGACTATAATTCACCCCTCCACTTT.

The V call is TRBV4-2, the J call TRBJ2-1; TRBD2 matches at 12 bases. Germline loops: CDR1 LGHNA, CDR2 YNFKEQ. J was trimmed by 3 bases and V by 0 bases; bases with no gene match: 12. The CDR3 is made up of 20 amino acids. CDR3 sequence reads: CASSQEEIGLAGSSYNEQFF. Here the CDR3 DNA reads TGTGCCAGCAGCCAAGAGGAGATAGGACTAGCGGGGAGTAGCTACAATGAGCAGTTCTTC.

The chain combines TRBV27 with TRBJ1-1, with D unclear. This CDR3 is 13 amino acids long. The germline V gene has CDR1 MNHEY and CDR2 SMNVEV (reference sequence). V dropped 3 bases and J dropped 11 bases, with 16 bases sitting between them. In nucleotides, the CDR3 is TGTGCCAGCAGTTTGGTCCCGTCGGATGTGGCTTTCTTT. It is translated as CASSLVPSDVAFF.

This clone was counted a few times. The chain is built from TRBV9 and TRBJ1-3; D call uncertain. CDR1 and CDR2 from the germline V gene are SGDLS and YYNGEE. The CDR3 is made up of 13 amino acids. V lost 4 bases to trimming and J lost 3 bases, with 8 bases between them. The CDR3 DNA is TGTGCCAGCAGCCCTCCGAATGGAAACACCATATATTTT. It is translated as CASSPPNGNTIYF.

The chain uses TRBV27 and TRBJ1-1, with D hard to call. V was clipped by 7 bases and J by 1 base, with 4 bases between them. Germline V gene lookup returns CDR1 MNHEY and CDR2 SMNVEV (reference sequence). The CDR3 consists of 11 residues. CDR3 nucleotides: TGTGCCAGCATATGGAACACTGAAGCTTTCTTT. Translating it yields CASIWNTEAFF.

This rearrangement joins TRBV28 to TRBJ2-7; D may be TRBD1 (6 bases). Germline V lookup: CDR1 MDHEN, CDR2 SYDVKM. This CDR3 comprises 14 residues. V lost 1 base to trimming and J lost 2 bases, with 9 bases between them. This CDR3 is CASSLSWGPYEQYF. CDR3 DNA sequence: TGTGCCAGCAGTTTATCTTGGGGGCCCTACGAGCAGTACTTC. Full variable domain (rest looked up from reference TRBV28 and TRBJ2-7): DVKVTQSSRYLVKRTGEKVFLECVQDMDHENMFWYRQDPGLGLRLIYFSYDVKMKEKGDIPEGYSVSREKKERFSLILESASTNQTSMYLCASSLSWGPYEQYFGPGTRLTVT.

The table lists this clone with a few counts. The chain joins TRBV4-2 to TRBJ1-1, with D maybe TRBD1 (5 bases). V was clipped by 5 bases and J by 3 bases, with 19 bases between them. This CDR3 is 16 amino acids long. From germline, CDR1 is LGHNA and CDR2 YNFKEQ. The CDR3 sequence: CASSEGVGVQDTEAFF. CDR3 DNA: TGTGCCAGCAGCGAAGGGGTAGGGGTGCAAGACACTGAAGCTTTCTTT.

The CDR3, as DNA: TGTGCCAGCAGTCGGCCCTCCGAGACGGGGGGGTTTAGCACAGATACGCAGTATTTT. This codes for CASSRPSETGGFSTDTQYF. J is TRBJ2-3 and V is TRBV28, with 8 positions matching TRBD2. The CDR3 is 19 amino acids. J lost 0 bases, V lost 5 bases, and 16 bases had no gene match. The V gene's germline CDR1 is MDHEN and CDR2 SYDVKM.